These T cell receptor beta chains were read from a single sample in a study of blood T cell repertoires in COVID-19. TCRdb's copy holds only in-frame clones and misses some; the assay was immunoSEQ multiplex PCR. The sample contains 78,000 or so clones, approximately 80% of which appear only once. Sequenced sample: peripheral blood. These receptor sequences come from a woman between 55 and 75 years old with acute or convalescent COVID-19. Each CDR3 is given with its conserved first and last residue. A D gene is named only where the DNA matches it firmly. Clone size, where shown, is once, few, many, or a class for clones that have expanded.

J	V	size	D	length	CDR3	DNA
TRBJ2-1	TRBV5-5	-	-	15	CASSLGGIIGNEQFF	TGTGCCAGCAGCTTGGGAGGGATCATAGGGAATGAGCAGTTCTTC
TRBJ1-3	TRBV19	-	-	15	CASSIEMSSGNTIYF	TGTGCCAGTAGTATTGAGATGAGCTCTGGAAACACCATATATTTT
TRBJ1-2	TRBV30	-	TRBD1	15	CAWNDYRGINYGYTF	TGTGCCTGGAACGATTACAGGGGGATTAACTATGGCTACACCTTC
TRBJ1-1	TRBV18	-	-	16	CASSLLPQGSNTEAFF	TGTGCCAGCTCACTACTGCCACAGGGCTCGAACACTGAAGCTTTCTTT
TRBJ2-2	TRBV6-1	-	-	16	CASSDQLGALSGELFF	TGTGCCAGCAGTGATCAACTGGGGGCGTTGTCCGGGGAGCTGTTTTTT
TRBJ2-2	TRBV24-1	-	-	14	CATSDSRGTGELFF	TGTGCCACCAGTGATTCGCGGGGCACCGGGGAGCTGTTTTTT
TRBJ1-6	TRBV10-3	-	TRBD1	13	CAISGRGNSPLHF	TGTGCCATCAGTGGCAGGGGGAATTCACCCCTCCACTTT
TRBJ2-2	TRBV6-5	-	TRBD2	15	CAARTSGGNTGELFF	TGTGCCGCTCGCACCAGCGGGGGGAACACCGGGGAGCTGTTTTTT
TRBJ1-4	TRBV7-9	once	-	14	CASSSAEAGEKLFF	TGTGCCAGCAGCTCAGCAGAAGCGGGAGAAAAACTGTTTTTT
TRBJ1-1	TRBV7-3	-	-	14	CASSLLGENTEAFF	TGTGCCAGCAGCCTCCTGGGCGAGAACACTGAAGCTTTCTTT
TRBJ1-2	TRBV15	-	-	13	CATKGAGNYGYTF	TGTGCCACCAAAGGGGCAGGAAACTATGGCTACACCTTC
TRBJ1-2	TRBV11-2	-	-	17	CASSLSFGGANNYGYTF	TGTGCCAGCAGCTTGAGCTTTGGAGGAGCAAATAACTATGGCTACACCTTC
TRBJ1-2	TRBV5-4	-	-	15	CASSPRTDINYGYTF	TGTGCCAGCAGCCCTCGGACAGACATTAACTATGGCTACACCTTC
TRBJ2-1	TRBV5-1	-	TRBD1	18	CASRSRTGGESSYNEQFF	TGCGCCAGCAGGAGTAGGACAGGGGGCGAAAGCTCCTACAATGAGCAGTTCTTC
TRBJ1-2	TRBV5-1	few	-	14	CASSLVRGGDGYTF	TGCGCCAGCAGCTTGGTTAGGGGCGGGGATGGCTACACCTTC
TRBJ2-2	TRBV5-1	-	-	14	CASTYGRGTGELFF	TGCGCCAGCACCTACGGGCGGGGCACCGGGGAGCTGTTTTTT
TRBJ1-2	TRBV7-9	-	-	14	CASSFSDSDYGYTF	TGTGCCAGCAGCTTCTCAGACAGTGACTATGGCTACACCTTC
TRBJ2-5	TRBV12-3/TRBV12-4	-	-	13	CASSLGARETQYF	TGTGCCAGCAGTTTGGGGGCCCGAGAGACCCAGTACTTC